This TCR beta chain was captured by sequencing in a study of PD-L1 blockade in urothelial cancer (dated by TCRdb to 2015 to 2018). Concerning the study at large: Therapy was started in the mid-2010s for all patients, and atezolizumab 1,200 mg was administered intravenously every 3 weeks. About 90% of the 29 patients were identified as males with urothelial cancer of bladder origin, and a prior smoking history was reported by 18 of 29 patients. An ECOG performance status of 0 or 1 was recorded for the patients, and 0 to 3 prior chemotherapy regimens had been received by the patients. Blood samples were analyzed at 3 weeks after treatment start (second dose) and at 6 weeks after treatment start. Blood samples yielded a median of about 150,000 T cells and around 80,000 unique TCRs, with median clonality approximately 0.08. An exploratory multi-omic analysis was conducted of the somatic, immune and clinical correlates of response to PD-L1 blockade with atezolizumab in urothelial cancer. Pretreatment tumor samples, along with matched peripheral blood collected serially before and after atezolizumab treatment, underwent TCR sequencing. Progression-free survival longer than 6 months counted as durable clinical benefit, and TCR features were additionally tested against both progression-free and overall survival. Whole exome sequencing and RNA sequencing of pretreatment tumors were performed alongside TCR sequencing in the same patients. Fewer than ten patients reached durable clinical benefit, while 20 patients did not. Pretreatment blood TCR-seq was available for about 27 patients, at least one posttreatment blood collection was obtained for about 24 patients, and tumor TCR-seq was available for about 24 patients. General study outcomes and caveats: Patients with durable benefit showed greater expansion of tumor-associated TCR clones in peripheral blood 3 weeks after starting treatment (n ≈ 21, p = 0.022). A pretreatment peripheral blood TCR clonality below the median was linked to improved progression-free and overall survival. Because the sample size was small (n ≈ 29) and many exploratory analyses were performed, the results are intended to be hypothesis-generating.

Of note for this clone: Which antigen it targets is not known. It has no much larger one-base neighbor in the sample; base qualities were not kept.

This specimen's time point label, per the study, means: peripheral blood 6 weeks after treatment start. The cohort included 29 patients with locally advanced or metastatic urothelial carcinoma who were treated at Memorial Sloan Kettering on a trial protocol. Peripheral blood mononuclear cells were collected pretreatment and during treatment, at between 1 and 8 total time points per patient. The Qiagen DNeasy Blood extraction kit was used to purify genomic DNA from total PBMCs and tumor samples. PBMCs were collected pretreatment and during treatment, and were isolated and stored as previously described. Synthetic TCR analog templates were spiked into each PCR so that absolute template abundance could be estimated from read counts. The immunoSEQ assay was used to amplify TCRbeta CDR3 regions from genomic DNA with bias-controlled V and J gene primers. Rearranged TCRbeta segments were sequenced at approximately 20X coverage. Per the source publication's procedure: Clustering was used to correct sequencing errors, and CDR3s were annotated against IMGT so that V, D and J genes could be assigned. Only productive TCRbeta rearrangements were used in downstream analyses, excluding out-of-frame or stop-codon sequences. Clonality was calculated as one minus the Shannon entropy normalized by the log of the number of unique productive sequences. Clones differing between time points or between blood and tumor were identified by Fisher's exact test with Benjamini-Hochberg correction at adjusted p below 0.01. TCRdb stores this immuneACCESS table with in-frame sequences only. Part of the clones is absent; in the studies checked, under half of the shortfall reflects unresolved V genes, and no reason is known for the rest. The DNA gave D and trimming, while V, J and clone size come from that table. This sample lists about 19,000 clones; about four fifths were detected once. Jointly, the top ten make up under 2% of the sample.

After removal of 4 bases from V and 5 bases from J, the junction retains 5 bases not matched to a gene. The CDR3 spans 13 residues, from the cysteine through the phenylalanine. The retained sequence is limited to the CDR3, 39 bases, with the frame set at the first base. Based on the germline V gene, the CDR1 and CDR2 sequences are SGHRS and YFSETQ. The sample was PBMCs, taken around atezolizumab (anti-PD-L1) treatment. Recombination connected TRBV5-1 to TRBJ1-2, and TRBD1 aligns with 7 junction nucleotides. The clonotype originates from a man aged 50 to 60 with urothelial cancer. The sequence in DNA is TGCGCCAGCAGCCTCGGGACAGCGTATGGCTACACCTTC. This encodes CASSLGTAYGYTF.